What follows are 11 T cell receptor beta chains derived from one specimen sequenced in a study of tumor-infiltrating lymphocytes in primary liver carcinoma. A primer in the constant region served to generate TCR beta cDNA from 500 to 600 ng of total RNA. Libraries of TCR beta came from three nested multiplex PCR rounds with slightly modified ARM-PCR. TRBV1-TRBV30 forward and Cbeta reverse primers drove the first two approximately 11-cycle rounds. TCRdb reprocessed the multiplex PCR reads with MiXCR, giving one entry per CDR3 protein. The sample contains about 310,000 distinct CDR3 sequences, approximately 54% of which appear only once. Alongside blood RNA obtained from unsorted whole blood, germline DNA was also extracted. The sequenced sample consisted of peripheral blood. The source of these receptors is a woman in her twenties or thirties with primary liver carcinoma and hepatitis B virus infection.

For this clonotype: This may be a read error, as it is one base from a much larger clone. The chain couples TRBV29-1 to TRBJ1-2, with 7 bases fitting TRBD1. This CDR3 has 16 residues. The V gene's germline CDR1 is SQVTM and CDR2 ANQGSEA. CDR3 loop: CSGASQTGPYTYDYTF. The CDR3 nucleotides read TGCAGCGGGGCGAGTCAGACAGGGCCCTATACTTATGACTACACCTTC.

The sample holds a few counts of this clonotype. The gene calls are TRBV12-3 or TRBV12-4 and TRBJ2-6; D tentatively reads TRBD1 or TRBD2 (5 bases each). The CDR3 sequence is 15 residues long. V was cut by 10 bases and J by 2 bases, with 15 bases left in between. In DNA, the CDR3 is TGTGCCACCAAGGGGCGGCGGGCTGGGGCCAACGTCCTGACTTTC. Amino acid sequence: CATKGRRAGANVLTF.

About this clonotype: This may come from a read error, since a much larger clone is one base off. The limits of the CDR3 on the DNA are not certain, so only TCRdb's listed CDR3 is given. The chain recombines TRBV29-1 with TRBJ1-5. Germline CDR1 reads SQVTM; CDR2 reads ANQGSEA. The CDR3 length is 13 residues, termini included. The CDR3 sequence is CSVGRGAGQPRHF.

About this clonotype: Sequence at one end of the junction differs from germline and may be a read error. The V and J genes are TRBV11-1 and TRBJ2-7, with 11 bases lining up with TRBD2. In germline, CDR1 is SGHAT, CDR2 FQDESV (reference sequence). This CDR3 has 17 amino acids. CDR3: CSSSSTRHRLAGNEQYF. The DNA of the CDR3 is TGTTCCAGCAGCTCGACTCGCCACCGACTAGCGGGGAACGAGCAGTACTTC.

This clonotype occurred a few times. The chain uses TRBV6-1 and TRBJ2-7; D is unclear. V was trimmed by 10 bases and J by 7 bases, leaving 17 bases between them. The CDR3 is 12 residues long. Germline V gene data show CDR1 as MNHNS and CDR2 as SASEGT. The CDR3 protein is CATDLPKGEQYF. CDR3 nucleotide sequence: TGTGCCACCGATTTGCCCAAAGGAGAGCAGTACTTC.

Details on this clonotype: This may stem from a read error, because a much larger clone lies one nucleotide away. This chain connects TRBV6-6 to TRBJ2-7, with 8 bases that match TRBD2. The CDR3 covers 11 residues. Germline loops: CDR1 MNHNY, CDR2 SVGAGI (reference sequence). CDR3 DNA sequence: TGTGTCAGCAGTACAGCGGGAGTTGGGTACTTC. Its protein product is CVSSTAGVGYF.

The DNA for the CDR3 is TGTGCCAGCAGCTCAAAACTAGCGGGAGTCTATGAGCAGTACTTC. This codes for CASSSKLAGVYEQYF. This chain uses TRBV13 with TRBJ2-7; 11 bases agree with TRBD2. The V segment lost 4 bases and the J segment 7 bases; nucleotides outside the gene matches: 9. The CDR3 is made up of 15 amino acids. The germline V gene has CDR1 PRHDT and CDR2 FYEKMQ (reference sequence).

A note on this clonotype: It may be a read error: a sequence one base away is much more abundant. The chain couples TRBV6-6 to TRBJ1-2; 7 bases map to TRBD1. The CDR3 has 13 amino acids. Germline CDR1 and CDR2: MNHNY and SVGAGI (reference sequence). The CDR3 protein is CASSYTLEGGYIF. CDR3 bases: TGTGCCAGCAGTTACACCCTTGAAGGGGGCTACATCTTC.

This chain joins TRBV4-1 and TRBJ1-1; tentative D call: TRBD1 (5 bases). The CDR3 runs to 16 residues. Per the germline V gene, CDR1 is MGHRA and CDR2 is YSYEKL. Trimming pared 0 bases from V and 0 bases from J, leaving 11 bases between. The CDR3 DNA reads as TGCGCCAGCAGCCAAGATTTACAGGCCATGAACACTGAAGCTTTCTTT. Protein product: CASSQDLQAMNTEAFF.

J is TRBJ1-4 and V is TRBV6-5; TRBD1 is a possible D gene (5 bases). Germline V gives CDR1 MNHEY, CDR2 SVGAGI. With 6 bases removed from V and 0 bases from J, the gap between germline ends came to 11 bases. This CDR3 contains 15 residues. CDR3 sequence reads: CASRPSGATNEKLFF. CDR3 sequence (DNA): TGTGCCAGCAGACCCTCGGGGGCAACTAATGAAAAACTGTTTTTT.

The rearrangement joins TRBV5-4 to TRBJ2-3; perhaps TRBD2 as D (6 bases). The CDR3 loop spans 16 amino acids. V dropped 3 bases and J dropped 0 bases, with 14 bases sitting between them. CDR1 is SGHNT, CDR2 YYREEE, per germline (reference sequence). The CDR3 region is CASSSGGDRSTDTQYF. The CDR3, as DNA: TGTGCCAGCAGCTCCGGAGGGGACCGCAGCACAGATACGCAGTATTTT.